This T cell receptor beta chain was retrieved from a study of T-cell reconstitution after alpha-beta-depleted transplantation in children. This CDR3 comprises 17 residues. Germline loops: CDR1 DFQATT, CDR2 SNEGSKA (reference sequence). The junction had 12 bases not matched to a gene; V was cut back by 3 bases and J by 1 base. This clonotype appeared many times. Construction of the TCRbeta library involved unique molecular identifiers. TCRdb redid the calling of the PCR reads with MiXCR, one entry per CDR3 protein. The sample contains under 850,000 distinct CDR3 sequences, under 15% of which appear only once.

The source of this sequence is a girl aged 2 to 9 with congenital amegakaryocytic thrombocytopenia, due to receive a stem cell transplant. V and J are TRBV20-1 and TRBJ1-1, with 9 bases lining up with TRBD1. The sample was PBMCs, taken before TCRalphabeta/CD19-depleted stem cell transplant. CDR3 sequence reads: CSASPWGQGGSNTEAFF. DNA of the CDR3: TGCAGTGCTAGTCCGTGGGGACAGGGTGGCTCGAACACTGAAGCTTTCTTT.